The rows below give T cell receptor beta chains drawn from one sample of a study of blood T cell repertoires in COVID-19. Clones were read by immunoSEQ multiplex PCR, and TCRdb kept only the in-frame ones, dropping some. The profile shows some 120,000 clones, 90% of them singletons. Sequenced: peripheral blood. The receptors were gathered from a human donor with active COVID-19. The donor label of this sample is uncertain. Both conserved end residues are part of each CDR3. The order of the fields is D gene, clone size, J gene, V gene, CDR3 DNA, CDR3 protein. A D gene is named only where the DNA matches it firmly. Clone size is not always given. Where it is, it says once, few, many or a class for expanded clones.

D gene: TRBD2
clone size: -
J gene: TRBJ2-1
V gene: TRBV28
CDR3 DNA: TGTGCCAGCAGGTCTCCGGGACTAGGGCAGTTCTTC
CDR3 protein: CASRSPGLGQFF

D gene: TRBD2
clone size: -
J gene: TRBJ2-7
V gene: TRBV6-1
CDR3 DNA: TGTGCCAGCAGTGAAGCACTTAATAGCGGGGGGGTGATCTACGAGCAGTACTTC
CDR3 protein: CASSEALNSGGVIYEQYF

D gene: -
clone size: -
J gene: TRBJ1-5
V gene: TRBV6-2/TRBV6-3
CDR3 DNA: TGTGCCAGCAGTTCGGCGGGGGGCGGGAATCAGCCCCAGCATTTT
CDR3 protein: CASSSAGGGNQPQHF

D gene: TRBD1
clone size: -
J gene: TRBJ1-1
V gene: TRBV30
CDR3 DNA: TGTGCCTGGAGTGTAAAGGACAGGGGGCGCAGGGCCACTGAAGCTTTCTTT
CDR3 protein: CAWSVKDRGRRATEAFF

D gene: -
clone size: -
J gene: TRBJ1-2
V gene: TRBV3-1/TRBV3-2
CDR3 DNA: TGTGCCAGCAGCCAAGGAGCCCAGGGCCATGGCTACACCTTC
CDR3 protein: CASSQGAQGHGYTF

D gene: TRBD2
clone size: -
J gene: TRBJ2-5
V gene: TRBV4-3
CDR3 DNA: TGCGCCAGCAGCCAAAGCGGGGGGGCCATAGAGACCCAGTACTTC
CDR3 protein: CASSQSGGAIETQYF

D gene: -
clone size: few
J gene: TRBJ2-6
V gene: TRBV6-2/TRBV6-3
CDR3 DNA: TGTGCCAGCACCCCCTCTCGAAGACAAATAAACTCTGGGGCCAACGTCCTGACTTTC
CDR3 protein: CASTPSRRQINSGANVLTF

D gene: -
clone size: -
J gene: TRBJ2-7
V gene: TRBV5-6
CDR3 DNA: TGTGCCAGCAGCTTGGGTCAAGGGGACTTGAACCCCTACGAGCAGTACTTC
CDR3 protein: CASSLGQGDLNPYEQYF

D gene: -
clone size: -
J gene: TRBJ1-2
V gene: TRBV28
CDR3 DNA: TGTGCCAGCAGTTTACGGGGGGCTAACGGCTACACCTTC
CDR3 protein: CASSLRGANGYTF

D gene: -
clone size: -
J gene: TRBJ1-5
V gene: TRBV7-2
CDR3 DNA: TGTGCCAGCAGCTTACTGCCAGCTATAGGGGATCAGCCCCAGCATTTT
CDR3 protein: CASSLLPAIGDQPQHF

D gene: -
clone size: -
J gene: TRBJ2-7
V gene: TRBV29-1
CDR3 DNA: TGCAGCGGGGGTTTTTCAACCTACGAGCAGTACTTC
CDR3 protein: CSGGFSTYEQYF

D gene: TRBD1
clone size: -
J gene: TRBJ2-7
V gene: TRBV30
CDR3 DNA: TGTGCCTGGAGTGTCGGACAGGGGCTCCGTGGCGAGCAGTACTTC
CDR3 protein: CAWSVGQGLRGEQYF

D gene: -
clone size: -
J gene: TRBJ2-2
V gene: TRBV15
CDR3 DNA: TGTGCCACCAGCAGAGATAGGGGCCAGGAGACCGGGGAGCTGTTTTTT
CDR3 protein: CATSRDRGQETGELFF

D gene: TRBD1
clone size: once
J gene: TRBJ2-7
V gene: TRBV19
CDR3 DNA: TGTGCCAGTAGTAGTGGACAGGAGGCGATCTACGAGCAGTACTTC
CDR3 protein: CASSSGQEAIYEQYF

D gene: -
clone size: -
J gene: TRBJ2-1
V gene: TRBV7-9
CDR3 DNA: TGTGCCAGCAGCCGCCGGGGGGCCCCAGTTAACAATGAGCAGTTCTTC
CDR3 protein: CASSRRGAPVNNEQFF

D gene: -
clone size: -
J gene: TRBJ2-3
V gene: TRBV10-1
CDR3 DNA: TGCGCCAGCAGTGAAGCGGGTACAGATACGCAGTATTTT
CDR3 protein: CASSEAGTDTQYF

D gene: TRBD1
clone size: -
J gene: TRBJ2-5
V gene: TRBV5-6
CDR3 DNA: TGTGCCAGCAGCTTGGGGCAGGGGGCAGAGACCCAGTACTTC
CDR3 protein: CASSLGQGAETQYF

D gene: -
clone size: -
J gene: TRBJ2-2
V gene: TRBV19
CDR3 DNA: TGTGCCAGTAGTCCGAGGGCGTCGGGCGGGGAGCTGTTTTTT
CDR3 protein: CASSPRASGGELFF

D gene: -
clone size: -
J gene: TRBJ1-2
V gene: TRBV4-3
CDR3 DNA: TGCGCCAGCAGCCAAGGCGGGTCGTTCTATGGCTACACCTTC
CDR3 protein: CASSQGGSFYGYTF

D gene: -
clone size: -
J gene: TRBJ2-1
V gene: TRBV29-1
CDR3 DNA: TGCAGCGTTGCTTCACAGATCTACAATGAGCAGTTCTTC
CDR3 protein: CSVASQIYNEQFF

D gene: TRBD1
clone size: many
J gene: TRBJ2-7
V gene: TRBV3-1/TRBV3-2
CDR3 DNA: TGTGCCAGCAGCCAAGAACCCACAGGGGGCTACGAGCAGTACTTC
CDR3 protein: CASSQEPTGGYEQYF

D gene: TRBD2
clone size: -
J gene: TRBJ2-7
V gene: TRBV10-1
CDR3 DNA: TGCGCCAGCAGTACTAGCGGGGGAAGCTCCTACGAGCAGTACTTC
CDR3 protein: CASSTSGGSSYEQYF

D gene: -
clone size: -
J gene: TRBJ2-3
V gene: TRBV9
CDR3 DNA: TGTGCCAGCAGCGCTACCCTGGGCACAGATACGCAGTATTTT
CDR3 protein: CASSATLGTDTQYF

D gene: TRBD1
clone size: -
J gene: TRBJ1-2
V gene: TRBV30
CDR3 DNA: TGTGCCTGGAGTCCGCAATGGACAGGGGGTGGAGACGGCTACACCTTC
CDR3 protein: CAWSPQWTGGGDGYTF

D gene: -
clone size: -
J gene: TRBJ1-5
V gene: TRBV2
CDR3 DNA: TGTGCCAGCAGTGTTCAGGGGTCTCAGCCCCAGCATTTT
CDR3 protein: CASSVQGSQPQHF

D gene: TRBD2
clone size: -
J gene: TRBJ2-5
V gene: TRBV4-2
CDR3 DNA: TGTGCCAGCAGCCAAGCGCCTAGCGGGGGGCAGGAGACCCAGTACTTC
CDR3 protein: CASSQAPSGGQETQYF

D gene: TRBD1
clone size: once
J gene: TRBJ2-5
V gene: TRBV11-1
CDR3 DNA: TGTGCCAGCAGCCCGACAGGGGAAGAGACCCAGTACTTC
CDR3 protein: CASSPTGEETQYF

D gene: TRBD2
clone size: -
J gene: TRBJ2-1
V gene: TRBV15
CDR3 DNA: TGTGCCACCAGCAGAGATTTAGCGGGAAACAATGAGCAGTTCTTC
CDR3 protein: CATSRDLAGNNEQFF

D gene: TRBD2
clone size: few
J gene: TRBJ2-2
V gene: TRBV6-5
CDR3 DNA: TGTGCCAGCAGGAAGCGGGGGGCGAACACCGGGGAGCTGTTTTTT
CDR3 protein: CASRKRGANTGELFF

D gene: -
clone size: -
J gene: TRBJ2-7
V gene: TRBV6-5
CDR3 DNA: TGTGCCAGCAGTTACAGCGGCCGGTCGGGCGAGCAGTACTTC
CDR3 protein: CASSYSGRSGEQYF

D gene: TRBD1
clone size: -
J gene: TRBJ1-1
V gene: TRBV9
CDR3 DNA: TGTGCCAGCAGCGCCAGACAGGGGCTGGTCACTGAAGCTTTCTTT
CDR3 protein: CASSARQGLVTEAFF

D gene: TRBD1
clone size: -
J gene: TRBJ2-2
V gene: TRBV7-3
CDR3 DNA: TGTGCCAGCACCCCAACAGGGGGGATCGGGGAGCTGTTTTTT
CDR3 protein: CASTPTGGIGELFF

D gene: -
clone size: -
J gene: TRBJ1-3
V gene: TRBV7-8
CDR3 DNA: TGTGCCAGCAGCTTAGTCATTAGGAGCTCTGGAAACACCATATATTTT
CDR3 protein: CASSLVIRSSGNTIYF

D gene: TRBD1
clone size: once
J gene: TRBJ1-6
V gene: TRBV11-2
CDR3 DNA: TGTGCCAGCAGTCCAAGGACAGGGGCTGGTAATTCACCCCTCCACTTT
CDR3 protein: CASSPRTGAGNSPLHF

D gene: -
clone size: -
J gene: TRBJ1-2
V gene: TRBV9
CDR3 DNA: TGTGCCAGCAGCGTAGTTGGGGGAGGTGGCTATGGCTACACCTTC
CDR3 protein: CASSVVGGGGYGYTF

D gene: TRBD1
clone size: -
J gene: TRBJ2-2
V gene: TRBV5-4
CDR3 DNA: TGTGCCAGCAGTCAGGGGACAGCTAACACCGGGGAGCTGTTTTTT
CDR3 protein: CASSQGTANTGELFF

D gene: -
clone size: -
J gene: TRBJ1-6
V gene: TRBV11-3
CDR3 DNA: TGTGCCAGCAGCTTCGGACAGCCCGATTCACCCCTCCACTTT
CDR3 protein: CASSFGQPDSPLHF

D gene: TRBD1
clone size: -
J gene: TRBJ1-1
V gene: TRBV6-1
CDR3 DNA: TGTGCCAGCAGTGAAGCCTTGACAGGGGTTCATGGGAGCACTGAAGCTTTCTTT
CDR3 protein: CASSEALTGVHGSTEAFF

D gene: TRBD1
clone size: -
J gene: TRBJ2-5
V gene: TRBV7-9
CDR3 DNA: TGTGCCAGCAGCTTGGTGACAGGGTTGGCGGAGACCCAGTACTTC
CDR3 protein: CASSLVTGLAETQYF

D gene: -
clone size: -
J gene: TRBJ1-2
V gene: TRBV12-3/TRBV12-4
CDR3 DNA: TGTGCCAGCACAGGCCACTATGGCTACACCTTC
CDR3 protein: CASTGHYGYTF

D gene: TRBD2
clone size: -
J gene: TRBJ2-3
V gene: TRBV5-4
CDR3 DNA: TGTGCCAGCAGCTTGGATAGCGGGGGCACAGATACGCAGTATTTT
CDR3 protein: CASSLDSGGTDTQYF